This T cell receptor (beta chain) originates from a study of post-analysis software for immune sequencing data. As concerns this clonotype: No antigen is known for it.

Unique molecular identifiers tagged the TCR beta cDNA libraries. Between about 0.85 and 10 million T cells gave rise to a few hundred thousand cDNA molecules. TCRdb re-analysed the PCR reads in MiXCR, keeping a single row per CDR3 protein. The sample holds 500,000 to 600,000 distinct CDR3 sequences, around 47% seen once. General study points: Versus controls, multiple sclerosis patients showed significantly lower diversity (normalized Chao1). By F measure, strong co-clustering occurred among samples prepared in the same batch.

Sequenced: blood. This TCR derives from a girl between 5 and 17 years old with multiple sclerosis.

The CDR3 loop is CASRQDGTYEQYF. CDR3 DNA sequence: TGTGCCAGCAGACAGGACGGGACCTACGAGCAGTACTTC. The chain recombines TRBV7-9 with TRBJ2-7; D might be TRBD1 or TRBD2, each matching 5 bases. This CDR3 spans 13 amino acids. Germline V lookup: CDR1 SEHNR, CDR2 FQNEAQ (reference sequence). V lost 6 bases to trimming and J lost 2 bases, with 11 bases between them.